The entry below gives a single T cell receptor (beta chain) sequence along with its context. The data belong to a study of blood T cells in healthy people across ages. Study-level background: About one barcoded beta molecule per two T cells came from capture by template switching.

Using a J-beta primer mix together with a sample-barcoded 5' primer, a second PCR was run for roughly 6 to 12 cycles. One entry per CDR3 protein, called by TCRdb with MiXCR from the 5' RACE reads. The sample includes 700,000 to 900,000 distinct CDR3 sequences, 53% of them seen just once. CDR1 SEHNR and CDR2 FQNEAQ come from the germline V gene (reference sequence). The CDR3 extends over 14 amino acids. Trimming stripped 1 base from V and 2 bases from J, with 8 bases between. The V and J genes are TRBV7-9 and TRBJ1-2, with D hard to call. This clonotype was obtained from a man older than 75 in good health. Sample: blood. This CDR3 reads CASSLGSVNYGYTF. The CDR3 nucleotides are TGTGCCAGCAGCTTAGGGTCAGTCAACTATGGCTACACCTTC. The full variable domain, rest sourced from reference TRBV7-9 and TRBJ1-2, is DTGVSQNPRHKITKRGQNVTFRCDPISEHNRLYWYRQTLGQGPEFLTYFQNEAQLEKSRLLSDRFSAERPKGSFSTLEIQRTEQGDSAMYLCASSLGSVNYGYTFGSGTRLTVV.